Reported below is one T cell receptor beta chain. Its specificity is not known. Looked up from germline, CDR1 is LNHDA and CDR2 is SQIVND (reference sequence). The V gene lost 4 bases and the J gene lost 4 bases, with 7 bases spanning the gap. This CDR3 is built from 12 residues. The entry originates in a study of graft-versus-host responses after intestinal transplantation. Study background: Multivisceral, liver-intestinal, or isolated intestinal grafts went to recipients. Study-level findings and limits: There was an association between peak levels of circulating GvH clones and early post-transplant HvG declines. GvH clones were identified in recipient marrow, with some first appearing in ileum or blood. Some patients had graft-donor T cell macrochimerism, and their allografts showed high graft-versus-host to host-versus-graft clonal ratios.

Here immunoSEQ multiplex PCR was the method, and the copy in TCRdb shows in-frame clones only, minus some. The repertoire holds tens of thousands of clones, roughly 90% seen once, with around 0.3% in the top ten. The sequence was collected from a human donor who was the organ donor for an intestinal transplant. The input for sequencing was unstimulated CD4+ T cells sorted from spleen or lymph node cells, taken before transplant. The chain has TRBV19 and TRBJ2-5, with D possibly being TRBD1 (6 bases). CDR3 DNA sequence: TGTGCCAGTAGTAGGGGGCCAGAGACCCAGTACTTC. Translated: CASSRGPETQYF.